This entry features one TCR beta chain sequence. This clonotype occurred many times. The antigen it binds to is not known. No base qualities exist here, and no much larger clone lies one base off it. Two rounds of multiplex PCR were used to amplify the TCR beta CDR3 region from genomic DNA. The first PCR round used primers specific to each TRBV and TRBJ gene, with sequences filed in Chinese patent CN105087789A. Universal primers were used in the second round of PCR. The Roche High Pure PCR Template Preparation Kit was used to extract genomic DNA from frozen PBMCs. An Illumina HiSeq 3000 was used to sequence the libraries paired-end with 151 bp reads. On the authors' methods: Raw reads lacking the multiplex PCR primer sequences were removed with CutAdapt. PEAR was used to merge high-quality paired reads into contigs. By aligning each contig to reference sequences, MiXCR assigned the TRB V, D and J gene segments to that contig. To remove sequencing errors, CDR3 sequences were clustered according to base quality and sequence similarity. Diversity was measured as Shannon entropy normalized by the natural log of productive TCR sequence number. One minus Shannon entropy divided by the natural log of the number of unique clonotypes was used as the definition of clonality. Progression-free survival cut-offs for repertoire metrics were chosen using the Youden index of ROC curves, with analyses run in R 3.5.3. TCRdb trimmed the raw reads at Q25, called clones with MiXCR and kept productive beta chains. Rows matching on CDR3 protein sequence are summarized as one entry with the most common DNA and genes. The V and J calls come from TCRdb's annotation, not from the publication. The sample table holds more than 30,000 distinct CDR3 sequences, of which around 43% were seen once. Approximately 15% of the sample is in the top ten clones.

This record belongs to a study of prognosis after radiotherapy for stage I lung cancer (dated by TCRdb to the early 2020s). As for the study more broadly: Between early 2018 and early 2019, nineteen patients with stage I NSCLC were enrolled in Nanjing, China. There were around 15 patients with newly diagnosed primary stage I lung tumors and a handful of patients with oligometastatic NSCLC after surgical resection of the primary tumor. All patients were regarded as medically inoperable, because of comorbidities in about twelve patients and refusal of surgery in about seven patients. Ages in the cohort of approximately 14 men and about 6 women ranged from roughly 53 to 84 years, with a median of 74. On tumor histology, roughly 12 patients had adenocarcinoma and six to eight had squamous cell carcinoma. Image-guided IMRT or VMAT was used to deliver SBRT in 3 to 5 fractions at a biologically effective dose of at least 100 Gy. SBRT was not combined with any concurrent therapy in any patient. Four of the 19 patients developed distant metastases after SBRT, at a median of approximately 7 months; the other 15 showed no significant progression. This study profiled peripheral blood TCR beta repertoires from stage I NSCLC patients before and after stereotactic body radiotherapy and linked the repertoires to distant failure. The study took one blood sample before SBRT and one after SBRT from each of roughly 20 patients and sequenced all 38 samples.

A history of other malignancies or of prior chemotherapy or radiotherapy was absent in all patients, and node-negative disease was shown on CT and PET/CT in all patients. At each of two time points, around 6 milliliters of peripheral venous blood were collected into EDTA tubes. Ficoll-Paque Plus density-gradient centrifugation was used to isolate PBMCs. Right after collection, samples were placed at -80 degrees C and kept there until analysis. V and J are trimmed by 5 bases and 6 bases, and the gene matches miss 5 bases of the junction. CDR1 and CDR2, per the germline V gene, are KGHSH and LQKENI. Its CDR3 holds 13 amino acids, cysteine through phenylalanine. The only DNA kept is the CDR3, 39 bases in frame from the first base. Study-wide findings and limitations: Post-SBRT Shannon entropy and its change from baseline were lower in patients who developed distant metastases; baseline Shannon entropy was not associated with metastases. Limitations of the study included a small cohort and short follow-up, and the study findings need independent validation. None of the reported P values were adjusted for multiple comparisons. Whether the expanded TCR clones were tumor-specific was not determined. A decrease in unique TCR clone counts was observed after SBRT (median around 9,800 before versus around 6,200 after; Wilcoxon paired P=0.011). TRBV and TRBJ usage frequencies reportedly differed by metastasis status, in two V genes at baseline and in several V and two J genes after SBRT.

Sequencing used PBMCs, obtained before or after stereotactic body radiation therapy (not recorded which). The receptor's source is a donor aged 50 or older with non-small cell lung cancer. The receptor chain draws on TRBV18 and TRBJ2-7; the junction holds 9 bases that match TRBD1. The encoded CDR3 is CASSGDRDREQYF. Read as DNA, the sequence is TGTGCCAGCTCAGGGGACAGGGATCGCGAGCAGTACTTC. Where the CDR3 stops, the reference TRBV18 and TRBJ2-7 genes take over; the full variable domain is NAGVMQNPRHLVRRRGQEARLRCSPMKGHSHVYWYRQLPEEGLKFMVYLQKENIIDESGMPKERFSAEFPKEGPSILRIQQVVRGDSAAYFCASSGDRDREQYFGPGTRLTVT.